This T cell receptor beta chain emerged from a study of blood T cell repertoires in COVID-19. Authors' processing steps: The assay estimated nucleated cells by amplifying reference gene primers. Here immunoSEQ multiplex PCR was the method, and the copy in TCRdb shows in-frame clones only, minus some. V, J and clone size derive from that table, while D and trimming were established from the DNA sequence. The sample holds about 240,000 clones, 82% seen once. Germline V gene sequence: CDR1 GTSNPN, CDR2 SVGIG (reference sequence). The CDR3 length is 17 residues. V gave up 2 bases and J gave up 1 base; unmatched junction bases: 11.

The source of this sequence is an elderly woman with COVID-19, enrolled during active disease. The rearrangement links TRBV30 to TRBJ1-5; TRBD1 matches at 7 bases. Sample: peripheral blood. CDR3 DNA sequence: TGTGCCTGGAGTCCACTCGCAGGGGGGATGAGCAATCAGCCCCAGCATTTT. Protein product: CAWSPLAGGMSNQPQHF.